Listed here is a single TCR beta chain. Its antigen remains unidentified. This CDR3 is built from 14 residues. The trim removed 3 bases at V and 5 bases at J, leaving 7 bases unmatched. Germline CDR1 SGDLS, CDR2 YYNGEE. The assay was immunoSEQ multiplex PCR, and TCRdb's table has in-frame clones only and misses some. The sample consists of 25,000 to 35,000 clones, 90% of them appearing once. The record originates from a study of OX40 agonist ivuxolimab in advanced cancers. Study information: A mean age of roughly 66 years, range about 20 to 85, was recorded, and around 85% were male. Three patients, one with hepatocellular carcinoma and two with cutaneous melanoma, responded partially. General study findings and limits: In general, CD8+ T cells held more expanded clones than CD4+ did, on average.

Cycle 7 day 1, cycle 4 day 1, and baseline were the timepoints at which blood was sampled. The clonotype originates from an adult with an advanced solid tumor such as melanoma, head and neck, liver or kidney cancer. This specimen consisted of CD4+ or CD8+ T cells sorted from blood, obtained in a trial of the OX40 agonist ivuxolimab. The chain is built from TRBV9 and TRBJ2-7; 8 bases are a match to TRBD1. CDR3 in DNA: TGTGCCAGCAGCGGCCGGACAGGGACCCACGAGCAGTACTTC. It codes for CASSGRTGTHEQYF. Full variable domain (outside the CDR3, taken from reference TRBV9 and TRBJ2-7): DSGVTQTPKHLITATGQRVTLRCSPRSGDLSVYWYQQSLDQGLQFLIQYYNGEERAKGNILERFSAQQFPDLHSELNLSSLELGDSALYFCASSGRTGTHEQYFGPGTRLTVT.